Listed below are T cell receptor beta chains from one sample, sequenced in a study of radiation and T cells in renal cell carcinoma. TCRdb's copy holds only in-frame clones and misses some; the assay was immunoSEQ multiplex PCR. The sample lists about 160,000 clones; around 89% were seen once. Specimen: blood, collected from a patient whose treatment included radiotherapy and nephrectomy. All receptors derive from a woman aged 70-85 years with renal cell carcinoma. CDR3s include the opening cysteine and the closing phenylalanine or tryptophan. The order of the fields is V gene, J gene, clone size, D gene, CDR3 DNA, CDR3 protein. The D gene is left open where the match is weak. Clone size is given for some rows only: seen once, a few or many times, or a class if the clone is expanded.

v_gene: TRBV7-3
j_gene: TRBJ2-3
abundance: -
d_gene: TRBD2
CDR3nt: TGTGCCAGCAGCGATCGGACTAGCGGTAGCACAGATACGCAGTATTTT
CDR3aa: CASSDRTSGSTDTQYF

v_gene: TRBV6-5
j_gene: TRBJ1-2
abundance: once
d_gene: TRBD1
CDR3nt: TGTGCCAGCAGTTCTCCGGGACAGGGAAACTATGGCTACACCTTC
CDR3aa: CASSSPGQGNYGYTF

v_gene: TRBV6-1
j_gene: TRBJ1-5
abundance: -
d_gene: -
CDR3nt: TGTGCCAGCAGTGAAGAAGTAGGGACGAGCAATCAGCCCCAGCATTTT
CDR3aa: CASSEEVGTSNQPQHF

v_gene: TRBV7-2
j_gene: TRBJ2-7
abundance: -
d_gene: -
CDR3nt: TGTGCCAGCAGCTTCGGGGTCCCTTCCTACGAGCAGTACTTC
CDR3aa: CASSFGVPSYEQYF

v_gene: TRBV5-4
j_gene: TRBJ2-2
abundance: -
d_gene: -
CDR3nt: TGTGCCAGCAGCCCGAGGACAGACCCGAACACCGGGGAGCTGTTTTTT
CDR3aa: CASSPRTDPNTGELFF

v_gene: TRBV2
j_gene: TRBJ1-4
abundance: -
d_gene: -
CDR3nt: TGTGCCAGCAGTGATGGACTGGGGCCGGCTAATGAAAAACTGTTTTTT
CDR3aa: CASSDGLGPANEKLFF

v_gene: TRBV9
j_gene: TRBJ2-5
abundance: -
d_gene: -
CDR3nt: TGTGCCAGCAGCGGTGGGAGCCAAGAGACCCAGTACTTC
CDR3aa: CASSGGSQETQYF

v_gene: TRBV10-3
j_gene: TRBJ2-7
abundance: -
d_gene: TRBD2
CDR3nt: TGTGCCATCAGTGAGTCTATGACTAGCGGGGGGCCGCACTCCTACGAGCAGTACTTC
CDR3aa: CAISESMTSGGPHSYEQYF

v_gene: TRBV30
j_gene: TRBJ2-3
abundance: -
d_gene: TRBD2
CDR3nt: TGTGCCTGGAGATTAGCGGGGGTGAGAGATACGCAGTATTTT
CDR3aa: CAWRLAGVRDTQYF

v_gene: TRBV5-4
j_gene: TRBJ2-7
abundance: -
d_gene: -
CDR3nt: TGTGCCAGCAGCGAGGGGACACGGAGGGACTACGAGCAGTACTTC
CDR3aa: CASSEGTRRDYEQYF

v_gene: TRBV6-5
j_gene: TRBJ2-3
abundance: once
d_gene: TRBD2
CDR3nt: TGTGCCAGCAGAAAAGCGGGGGGAAGGAAAGATACGCAGTATTTT
CDR3aa: CASRKAGGRKDTQYF

v_gene: TRBV6-5
j_gene: TRBJ2-7
abundance: -
d_gene: TRBD1
CDR3nt: TGTGCCAGCAGTCCTTGGACAGGGTCCTACGAGCAGTACTTC
CDR3aa: CASSPWTGSYEQYF

v_gene: TRBV5-1
j_gene: TRBJ2-2
abundance: -
d_gene: TRBD2
CDR3nt: TGCGCCAGCAGTTATAGCGGGGGACGCAACACCGGGGAGCTGTTTTTT
CDR3aa: CASSYSGGRNTGELFF

v_gene: TRBV28
j_gene: TRBJ2-2
abundance: -
d_gene: -
CDR3nt: TGTGCCAGCAGTTTGAAATTCACCGGGGAGCTGTTTTTT
CDR3aa: CASSLKFTGELFF

v_gene: TRBV20-1
j_gene: TRBJ1-6
abundance: -
d_gene: -
CDR3nt: TGCAGTGCTTCAGTCGGGTCACCCCTCCACTTT
CDR3aa: CSASVGSPLHF

v_gene: TRBV9
j_gene: TRBJ2-2
abundance: once
d_gene: -
CDR3nt: TGTGCCAGCAGCGTAGGGGGCGCGAACACCGGGGAGCTGTTTTTT
CDR3aa: CASSVGGANTGELFF

v_gene: TRBV9
j_gene: TRBJ1-1
abundance: few
d_gene: TRBD1
CDR3nt: TGTGCCAGCAGCGAAGGGACAGGGGGCTTTACTGAAGCTTTCTTT
CDR3aa: CASSEGTGGFTEAFF

v_gene: TRBV6-4
j_gene: TRBJ2-7
abundance: -
d_gene: TRBD1
CDR3nt: TGTGCCATCAGTGAGTTAACCGGGACAGGGAGCGAGCAGTACTTC
CDR3aa: CAISELTGTGSEQYF

v_gene: TRBV15
j_gene: TRBJ2-7
abundance: -
d_gene: TRBD1
CDR3nt: TGTGCCACCAGCAGGGGACAGGGAGGGTCCTACGAGCAGTACTTC
CDR3aa: CATSRGQGGSYEQYF

v_gene: TRBV2
j_gene: TRBJ2-1
abundance: -
d_gene: -
CDR3nt: TGTGCCGGGATTCGGGACTTATCCTACAATGAGCAGTTCTTC
CDR3aa: CAGIRDLSYNEQFF

v_gene: TRBV9
j_gene: TRBJ1-1
abundance: -
d_gene: -
CDR3nt: TGTGCCAGCAGCCCAGGCAACATGAACACTGAAGCTTTCTTT
CDR3aa: CASSPGNMNTEAFF

v_gene: TRBV30
j_gene: TRBJ1-2
abundance: -
d_gene: -
CDR3nt: TGTGCCTGGAGTGTGGGGGGCGCGAACTATGGCTACACCTTC
CDR3aa: CAWSVGGANYGYTF

v_gene: TRBV28
j_gene: TRBJ1-1
abundance: -
d_gene: -
CDR3nt: TGTGCCAGCAGCAGGGGCTCGCGAGGGACAACCCGGGGCACTGAAGCTTTCTTT
CDR3aa: CASSRGSRGTTRGTEAFF

v_gene: TRBV5-1
j_gene: TRBJ1-2
abundance: -
d_gene: -
CDR3nt: TGCGCCAGCAGCTTGGCGGCGGGTCCCTATGGCTACACCTTC
CDR3aa: CASSLAAGPYGYTF

v_gene: TRBV7-2
j_gene: TRBJ2-1
abundance: -
d_gene: -
CDR3nt: TGTGCCAGCAGCCCGGGGGGCGGGGGCCGCTCCCAATACAATGAGCAGTTCTTC
CDR3aa: CASSPGGGGRSQYNEQFF

v_gene: TRBV4-1
j_gene: TRBJ1-2
abundance: -
d_gene: TRBD1
CDR3nt: TGCGCCAGCAGCCAAGATACAGGGGGCGGTGGCTACACCTTC
CDR3aa: CASSQDTGGGGYTF

v_gene: TRBV6-6
j_gene: TRBJ1-2
abundance: -
d_gene: -
CDR3nt: TGTGCCAGCAGTCAACAGGCAATGTATGGCTACACCTTC
CDR3aa: CASSQQAMYGYTF

v_gene: TRBV2
j_gene: TRBJ1-1
abundance: few
d_gene: -
CDR3nt: TGTGCCAGCTTAAGCGTCAGCACTGAAGCTTTCTTT
CDR3aa: CASLSVSTEAFF

v_gene: TRBV4-3
j_gene: TRBJ1-4
abundance: -
d_gene: TRBD1
CDR3nt: TGCGCCAGCAGCCAGATAATGACAGGGGCCGGCGCTAATGAAAAACTGTTTTTT
CDR3aa: CASSQIMTGAGANEKLFF

v_gene: TRBV28
j_gene: TRBJ1-5
abundance: -
d_gene: -
CDR3nt: TGTGCCAGCAGTTTACGCGGCTCAAGCAATCAGCCCCAGCATTTT
CDR3aa: CASSLRGSSNQPQHF

v_gene: TRBV14
j_gene: TRBJ2-1
abundance: -
d_gene: -
CDR3nt: TGTGCCAGCAGCCAGTACCTTCAGACTTTCAGCTCCTACAATGAGCAGTTCTTC
CDR3aa: CASSQYLQTFSSYNEQFF

v_gene: TRBV27
j_gene: TRBJ1-1
abundance: -
d_gene: TRBD1
CDR3nt: TGTGCCAGCAGTAAATTCGGGACAGGGGGCCGGGACACTGAAGCTTTCTTT
CDR3aa: CASSKFGTGGRDTEAFF

v_gene: TRBV20-1
j_gene: TRBJ2-5
abundance: -
d_gene: -
CDR3nt: TGCAGTGCTTACCTCCAAGAGACCCAGTACTTC
CDR3aa: CSAYLQETQYF

v_gene: TRBV15
j_gene: TRBJ2-2
abundance: -
d_gene: TRBD1
CDR3nt: TGTGCCACCAGCAGAGATCGGACAGGGGTAACCGGGGAGCTGTTTTTT
CDR3aa: CATSRDRTGVTGELFF

v_gene: TRBV9
j_gene: TRBJ2-3
abundance: -
d_gene: -
CDR3nt: TGTGCCAGCACCTGGGGTAGCGAGGTCGCAGATACGCAGTATTTT
CDR3aa: CASTWGSEVADTQYF

v_gene: TRBV7-9
j_gene: TRBJ1-4
abundance: -
d_gene: -
CDR3nt: TGTGCCAGCAGCTTGTGGGGGCGGCCTGCAACTAATGAAAAACTGTTTTTT
CDR3aa: CASSLWGRPATNEKLFF

v_gene: TRBV5-8
j_gene: TRBJ2-3
abundance: -
d_gene: -
CDR3nt: TGTGCCAGCAGCTTAGGGCCCAGGGGAGATACGCAGTATTTT
CDR3aa: CASSLGPRGDTQYF

v_gene: TRBV7-2
j_gene: TRBJ2-5
abundance: -
d_gene: -
CDR3nt: TGTGCCAGCACCTCGCCGATGGGGGTCGAGACCCAGTACTTC
CDR3aa: CASTSPMGVETQYF

v_gene: TRBV28
j_gene: TRBJ1-1
abundance: -
d_gene: TRBD1
CDR3nt: TGTGCCAGCGGAGGGGGCTATTCCACTGAAGCTTTCTTT
CDR3aa: CASGGGYSTEAFF

v_gene: TRBV27
j_gene: TRBJ1-5
abundance: once
d_gene: -
CDR3nt: TGTGCCAGCAGTTCCCAGCGGAATCAGCCCCAGCATTTT
CDR3aa: CASSSQRNQPQHF

v_gene: TRBV5-8
j_gene: TRBJ2-3
abundance: -
d_gene: -
CDR3nt: TGTGCCAGCAGCTTTGGGGGGAAGAGTACAGATACGCAGTATTTT
CDR3aa: CASSFGGKSTDTQYF

v_gene: TRBV28
j_gene: TRBJ2-7
abundance: -
d_gene: TRBD1
CDR3nt: TGTGCCAGCAGTTCTCCCGGGACAGGAACCTACGAGCAGTACTTC
CDR3aa: CASSSPGTGTYEQYF

v_gene: TRBV7-2
j_gene: TRBJ2-3
abundance: -
d_gene: -
CDR3nt: TGTGCCAGCAGCTTAGCGGCAGATACGCAGTATTTT
CDR3aa: CASSLAADTQYF

v_gene: TRBV19
j_gene: TRBJ1-6
abundance: -
d_gene: -
CDR3nt: TGTGCCAGTAGTACCCAAACAGGCGCCAATTCACCCCTCCACTTT
CDR3aa: CASSTQTGANSPLHF

v_gene: TRBV6-1
j_gene: TRBJ1-6
abundance: once
d_gene: -
CDR3nt: TGTGCCAGCAGTGAAGCGCGGGGGAATAATTCACCCCTCCACTTT
CDR3aa: CASSEARGNNSPLHF

v_gene: TRBV7-2
j_gene: TRBJ2-1
abundance: -
d_gene: TRBD2
CDR3nt: TGTGCCAGCAGCCCCATGGGGCTAGCGGGCTACAATGAGCAGTTCTTC
CDR3aa: CASSPMGLAGYNEQFF

v_gene: TRBV9
j_gene: TRBJ2-7
abundance: -
d_gene: TRBD2
CDR3nt: TGTGCCAGCAGCGTGGGACTAGCGGGGGCCTACGAGCAGTACTTC
CDR3aa: CASSVGLAGAYEQYF

v_gene: TRBV28
j_gene: TRBJ2-3
abundance: -
d_gene: -
CDR3nt: TGTGCCAGCAGTTCACAGGGTGCAGATACGCAGTATTTT
CDR3aa: CASSSQGADTQYF